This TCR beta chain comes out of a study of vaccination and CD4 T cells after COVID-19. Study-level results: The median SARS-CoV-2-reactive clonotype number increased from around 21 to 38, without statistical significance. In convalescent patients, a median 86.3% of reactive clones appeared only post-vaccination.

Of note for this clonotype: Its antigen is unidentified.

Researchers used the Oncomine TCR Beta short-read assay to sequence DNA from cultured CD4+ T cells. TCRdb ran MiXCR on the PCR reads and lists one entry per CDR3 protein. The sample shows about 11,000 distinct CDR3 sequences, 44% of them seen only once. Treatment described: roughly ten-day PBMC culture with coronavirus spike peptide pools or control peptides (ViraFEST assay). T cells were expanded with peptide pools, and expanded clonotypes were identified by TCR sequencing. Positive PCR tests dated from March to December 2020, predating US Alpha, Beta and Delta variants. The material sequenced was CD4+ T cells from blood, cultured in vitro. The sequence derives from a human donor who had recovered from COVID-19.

The CDR3 protein is CAGMQDQDTQYF. The CDR3 nucleotides are TGCGCCGGCATGCAAGATCAAGATACGCAGTATTTT. V gene TRBV10-2 combines with J gene TRBJ2-3; no clear D gene. The CDR3 totals 12 residues. CDR1 WSHSY and CDR2 SAAADI come from the germline V gene. Trimming pared 11 bases from V and 5 bases from J, leaving 14 bases between.